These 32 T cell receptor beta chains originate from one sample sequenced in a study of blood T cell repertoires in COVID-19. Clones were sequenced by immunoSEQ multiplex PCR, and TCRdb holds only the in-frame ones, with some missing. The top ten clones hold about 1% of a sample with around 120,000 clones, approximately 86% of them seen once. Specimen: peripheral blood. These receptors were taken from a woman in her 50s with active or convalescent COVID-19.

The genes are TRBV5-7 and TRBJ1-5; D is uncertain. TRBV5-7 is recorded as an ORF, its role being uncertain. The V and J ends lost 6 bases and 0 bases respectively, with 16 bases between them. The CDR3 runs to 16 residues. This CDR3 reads CASTLSGVNSNQPQHF. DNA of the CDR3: TGTGCCAGCACCCTATCCGGGGTAAATAGCAATCAGCCCCAGCATTTT.

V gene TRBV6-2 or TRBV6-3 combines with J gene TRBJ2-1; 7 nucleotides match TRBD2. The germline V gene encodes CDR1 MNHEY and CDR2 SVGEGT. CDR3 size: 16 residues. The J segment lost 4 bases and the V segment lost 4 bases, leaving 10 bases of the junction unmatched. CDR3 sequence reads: CASSSKGLFLYNEQFF. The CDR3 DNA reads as TGTGCCAGCAGTTCCAAGGGACTATTCCTTTACAATGAGCAGTTCTTC.

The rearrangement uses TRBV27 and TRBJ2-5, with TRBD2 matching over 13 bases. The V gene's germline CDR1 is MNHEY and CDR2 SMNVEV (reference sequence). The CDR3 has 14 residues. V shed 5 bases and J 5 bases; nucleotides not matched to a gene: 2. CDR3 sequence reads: CASSMTSGRETQYF. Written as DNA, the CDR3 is TGTGCCAGCAGTATGACTAGCGGGAGGGAGACCCAGTACTTC.

CDR3 nucleotide sequence: TGCAGTGCTAGTGGACTAGCGAAGAATGAGCAGTTCTTC. As protein: CSASGLAKNEQFF. The chain is built from TRBV20-1 and TRBJ2-1, with TRBD2 matching 9 bases. There are 13 residues in the CDR3. V dropped 3 bases and J dropped 7; count of bases not matched to a gene: 4. The germline V gene encodes CDR1 DFQATT and CDR2 SNEGSKA (reference sequence).

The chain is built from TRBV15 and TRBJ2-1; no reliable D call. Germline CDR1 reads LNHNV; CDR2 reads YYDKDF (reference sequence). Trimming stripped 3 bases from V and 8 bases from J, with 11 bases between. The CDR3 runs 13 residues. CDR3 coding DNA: TGTGCCACCAGCAGGGGCTATCGAGATGAGCAGTTCTTC. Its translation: CATSRGYRDEQFF.

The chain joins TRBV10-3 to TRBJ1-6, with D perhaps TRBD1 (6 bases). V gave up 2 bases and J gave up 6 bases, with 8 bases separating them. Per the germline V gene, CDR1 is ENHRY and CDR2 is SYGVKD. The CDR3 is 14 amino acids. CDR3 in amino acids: CAISETDSNSPLHF. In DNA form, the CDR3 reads TGTGCCATCAGTGAGACGGACAGTAATTCACCCCTCCACTTT.

For the CDR3, the DNA is TGTGCCAGCAGCTTAGACCCGTGGGACAGGGGGCGAGAGACCCAGTACTTC. This codes for CASSLDPWDRGRETQYF. The chain employs TRBV11-3 and TRBJ2-5; TRBD1 agrees at 12 bases. The junction had 6 bases not matched to a gene; V was cut back by 0 bases and J by 4 bases. The germline CDR1 and CDR2 sequences are SGHNT and YENEEA. This CDR3 has 17 residues.

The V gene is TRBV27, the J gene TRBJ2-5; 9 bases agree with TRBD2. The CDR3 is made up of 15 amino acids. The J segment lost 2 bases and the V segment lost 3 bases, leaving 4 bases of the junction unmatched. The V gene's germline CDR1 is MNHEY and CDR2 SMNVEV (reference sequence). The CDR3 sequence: CASSLASGKQETQYF. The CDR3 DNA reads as TGTGCCAGCAGTTTGGCTAGCGGGAAACAAGAGACCCAGTACTTC.

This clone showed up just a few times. DNA of the CDR3: TGTGCCAGCTCACCACTTGGGACAGGGGGCGAGCAGTACTTC. Translating gives CASSPLGTGGEQYF. This chain joins TRBV18 and TRBJ2-7, with 11 bases fitting TRBD1. There are 14 residues in the CDR3. CDR1 KGHSH and CDR2 LQKENI come from the germline V gene. V shed 1 base and J 6 bases; nucleotides not matched to a gene: 2.

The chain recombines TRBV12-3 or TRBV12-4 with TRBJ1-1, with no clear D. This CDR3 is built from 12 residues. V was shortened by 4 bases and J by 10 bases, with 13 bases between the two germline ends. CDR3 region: CASSSQAGRAFF. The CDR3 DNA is TGTGCCAGCAGTTCCCAAGCGGGTAGAGCTTTCTTT.

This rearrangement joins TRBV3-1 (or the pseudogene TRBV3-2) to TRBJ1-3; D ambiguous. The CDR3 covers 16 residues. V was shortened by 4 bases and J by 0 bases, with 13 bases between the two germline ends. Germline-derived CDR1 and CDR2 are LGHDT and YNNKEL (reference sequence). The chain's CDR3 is CASSLGGIGSGNTIYF. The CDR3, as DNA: TGTGCCAGCAGCCTCGGAGGGATAGGCTCTGGAAACACCATATATTTT.

The DNA for the CDR3 is TGTGCCATCAGTGAGTTGAGGGGGGGAACTAATTCACCCCTCCACTTT. This sequence encodes CAISELRGGTNSPLHF. V gene TRBV10-3 combines with J gene TRBJ1-6, with a weak D call TRBD1 (6 bases). This CDR3 spans 16 amino acids. V shed 1 base and J shed 6 bases, with 13 bases lying between them. Germline V gene lookup returns CDR1 ENHRY and CDR2 SYGVKD.

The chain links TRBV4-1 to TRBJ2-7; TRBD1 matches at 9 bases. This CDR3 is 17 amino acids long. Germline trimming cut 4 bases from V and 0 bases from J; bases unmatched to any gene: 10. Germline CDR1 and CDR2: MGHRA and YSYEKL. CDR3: CASSLAYTGGASYEQYF. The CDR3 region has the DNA TGCGCCAGCAGCCTCGCTTATACAGGGGGCGCCTCCTACGAGCAGTACTTC.

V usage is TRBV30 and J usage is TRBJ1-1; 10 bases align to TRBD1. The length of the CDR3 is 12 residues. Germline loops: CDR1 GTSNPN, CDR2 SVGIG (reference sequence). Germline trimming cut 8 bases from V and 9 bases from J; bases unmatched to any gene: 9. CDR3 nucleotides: TGTGCCGGTCGAGACAGGGGGCTGCAAGCTTTCTTT. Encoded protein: CAGRDRGLQAFF. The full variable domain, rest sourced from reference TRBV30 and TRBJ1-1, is SQTIHQWPATLVQPVGSPLSLECTVEGTSNPNLYWYRQAAGRGLQLLFYSVGIGQISSEVPQNLSASRPQDRQFILSSKKLLLSDSGFYLCAGRDRGLQAFFGQGTRLTVV.

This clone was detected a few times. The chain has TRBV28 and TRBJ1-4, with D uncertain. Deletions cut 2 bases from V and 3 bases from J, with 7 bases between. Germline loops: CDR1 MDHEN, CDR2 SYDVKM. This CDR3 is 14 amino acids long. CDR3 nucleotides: TGTGCCAGCAGTTTAGATGGCCCTAATGAAAAACTGTTTTTT. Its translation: CASSLDGPNEKLFF.

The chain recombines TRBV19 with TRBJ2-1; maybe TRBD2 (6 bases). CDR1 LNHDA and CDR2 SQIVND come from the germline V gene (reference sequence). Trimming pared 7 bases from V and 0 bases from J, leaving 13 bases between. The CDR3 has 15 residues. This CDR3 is CASKLPGSSYNEQFF. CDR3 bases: TGTGCCAGTAAACTACCCGGGAGCTCCTACAATGAGCAGTTCTTC.

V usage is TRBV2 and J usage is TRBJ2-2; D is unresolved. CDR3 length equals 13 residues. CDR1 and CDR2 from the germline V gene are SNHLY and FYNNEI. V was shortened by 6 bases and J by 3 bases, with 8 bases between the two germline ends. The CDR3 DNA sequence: TGTGCCAGCAGAGTAGAGCACACCGGGGAGCTGTTTTTT. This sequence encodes CASRVEHTGELFF.

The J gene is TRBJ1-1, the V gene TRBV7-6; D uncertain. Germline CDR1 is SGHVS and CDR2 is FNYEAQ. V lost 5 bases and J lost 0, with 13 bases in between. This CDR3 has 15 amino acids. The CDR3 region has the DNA TGTGCCAGCAGCCCACAGCCGACCATGAACACTGAAGCTTTCTTT. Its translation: CASSPQPTMNTEAFF.

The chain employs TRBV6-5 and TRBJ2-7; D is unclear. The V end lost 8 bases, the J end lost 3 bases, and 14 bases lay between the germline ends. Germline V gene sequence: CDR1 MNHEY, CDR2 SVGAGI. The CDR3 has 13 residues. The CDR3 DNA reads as TGTGCCAGCGCCCTGGCCAGGAACTACGAGCAGTACTTC. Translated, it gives CASALARNYEQYF.

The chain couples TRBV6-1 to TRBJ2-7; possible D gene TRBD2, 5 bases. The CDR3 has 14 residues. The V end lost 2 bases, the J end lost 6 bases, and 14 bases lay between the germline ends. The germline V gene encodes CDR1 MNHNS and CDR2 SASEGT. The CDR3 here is CASSERGTRAEQYF. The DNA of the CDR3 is TGTGCCAGCAGTGAACGGGGAACCCGGGCCGAGCAGTACTTC.

The CDR3 region is CASSRTSGLSGDTQYF. CDR3 bases: TGTGCCAGCAGTAGGACTAGCGGACTCTCTGGGGATACGCAGTATTTT. The chain is built from TRBV9 and TRBJ2-3, with 10 bases that match TRBD2. Looked up from germline, CDR1 is SGDLS and CDR2 is YYNGEE. The CDR3 is 16 residues long. Trimming at V came to 5 bases and at J to 6 bases, leaving 12 bases not matched to a gene.

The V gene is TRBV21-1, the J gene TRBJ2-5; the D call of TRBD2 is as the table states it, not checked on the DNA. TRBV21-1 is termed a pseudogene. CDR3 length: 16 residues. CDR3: CASSKTGTRERETQYF. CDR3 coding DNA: TGTGCCAGCAGCAAGACCGGGACTAGAGAAAGAGAGACCCAGTACTTC.

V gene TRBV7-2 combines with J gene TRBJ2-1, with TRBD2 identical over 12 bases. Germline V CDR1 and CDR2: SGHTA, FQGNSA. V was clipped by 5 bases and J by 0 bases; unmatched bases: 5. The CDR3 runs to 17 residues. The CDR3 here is CASSARTSGISYNEQFF. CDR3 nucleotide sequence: TGTGCCAGCAGCGCCCGGACTAGCGGGATCTCCTACAATGAGCAGTTCTTC.

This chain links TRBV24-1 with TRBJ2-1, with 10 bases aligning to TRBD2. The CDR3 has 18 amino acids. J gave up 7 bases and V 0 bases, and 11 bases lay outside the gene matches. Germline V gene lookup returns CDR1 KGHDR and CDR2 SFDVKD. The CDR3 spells CATSDLFLLEREGNEQFF. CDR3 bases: TGTGCCACCAGTGATTTGTTCCTCCTCGAGCGGGAGGGGAATGAGCAGTTCTTC.

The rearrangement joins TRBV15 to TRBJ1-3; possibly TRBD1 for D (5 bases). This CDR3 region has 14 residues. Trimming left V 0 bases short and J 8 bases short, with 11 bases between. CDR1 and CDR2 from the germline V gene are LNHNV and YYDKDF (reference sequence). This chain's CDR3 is CATSRDPGEDTIYF. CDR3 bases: TGTGCCACCAGCAGAGATCCGGGGGAGGACACCATATATTTT.

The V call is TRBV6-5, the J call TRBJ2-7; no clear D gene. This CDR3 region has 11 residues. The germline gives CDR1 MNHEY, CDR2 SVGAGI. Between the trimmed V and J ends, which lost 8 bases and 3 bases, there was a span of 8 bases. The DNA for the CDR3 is TGTGCCAGCGATAGAGGCTACGAGCAGTACTTC. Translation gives CASDRGYEQYF.

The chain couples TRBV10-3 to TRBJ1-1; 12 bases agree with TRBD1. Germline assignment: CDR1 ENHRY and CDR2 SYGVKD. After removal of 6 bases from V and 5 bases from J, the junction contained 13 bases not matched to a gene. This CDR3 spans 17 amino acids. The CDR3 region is CAISPLGTGGGKTEAFF. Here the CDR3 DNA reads TGTGCCATCAGCCCATTGGGGACAGGGGGCGGTAAGACTGAAGCTTTCTTT.

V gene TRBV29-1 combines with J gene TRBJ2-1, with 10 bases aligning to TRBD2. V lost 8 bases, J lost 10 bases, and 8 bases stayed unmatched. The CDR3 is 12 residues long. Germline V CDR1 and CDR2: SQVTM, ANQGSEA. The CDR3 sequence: CSTRTSGIEQFF. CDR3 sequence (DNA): TGCAGCACGCGAACTAGCGGGATAGAGCAGTTCTTC.

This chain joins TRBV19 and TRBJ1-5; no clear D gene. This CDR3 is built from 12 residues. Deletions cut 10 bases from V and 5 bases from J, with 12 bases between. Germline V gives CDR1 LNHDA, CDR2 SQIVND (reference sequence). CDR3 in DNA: TGTGCCACCACCGACGAGGATCAGCCCCAGCATTTT. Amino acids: CATTDEDQPQHF.

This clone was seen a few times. In nucleotides, the CDR3 is TGTGCCTGGAAGAGAAGCGGGAGCACAGATACGCAGTATTTT. As protein: CAWKRSGSTDTQYF. This chain connects TRBV30 to TRBJ2-3; tentatively, D is TRBD2 (6 bases). This CDR3 has 14 residues. Germline lookup yields CDR1 GTSNPN and CDR2 SVGIG (reference sequence). The germline V and J ends were trimmed by 4 bases and 0 bases, with 11 bases remaining between them.

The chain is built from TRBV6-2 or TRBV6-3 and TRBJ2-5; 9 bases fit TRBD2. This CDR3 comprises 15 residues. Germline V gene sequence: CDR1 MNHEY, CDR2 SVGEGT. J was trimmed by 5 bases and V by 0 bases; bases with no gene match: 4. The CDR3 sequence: CASSYSTSGGETQYF. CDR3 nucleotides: TGTGCCAGCAGTTACTCGACTAGCGGAGGGGAGACCCAGTACTTC.

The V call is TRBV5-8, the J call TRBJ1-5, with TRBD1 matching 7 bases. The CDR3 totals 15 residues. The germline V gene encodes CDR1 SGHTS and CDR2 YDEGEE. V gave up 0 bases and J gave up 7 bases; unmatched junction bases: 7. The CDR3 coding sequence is TGTGCCAGCAGCTTGGAGGGGGCGTTTTTCCAGCCCCAGCATTTT. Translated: CASSLEGAFFQPQHF.